A selection of T cell receptor beta chains follows, all from one sample in a study of T-cell reconstitution after alpha-beta-depleted transplantation in children. TCRdb redid the calling of the PCR reads with MiXCR, one entry per CDR3 protein. The table records roughly 500,000 distinct CDR3 sequences, roughly an eighth of them present only once. Sequenced material: PBMCs from the stem cell graft donor, taken from the stem cell graft. These receptors originate from a human donor who donated a stem cell graft to a child with combined immunodeficiency. The CDR3 runs from the conserved cysteine through the conserved F or W. Each record gives: D gene, J gene, CDR3 length, V gene, CDR3 protein. A D gene is named only where the DNA matches it firmly.

D gene: TRBD1
J gene: TRBJ2-7
CDR3 length: 14
V gene: TRBV6-1
CDR3 protein: CASRTSGGVHEQYF

D gene: .
J gene: TRBJ2-7
CDR3 length: 15
V gene: TRBV5-1
CDR3 protein: CASSPSGGPSYEQYF

D gene: .
J gene: TRBJ1-2
CDR3 length: 16
V gene: TRBV7-9
CDR3 protein: CASSSPLSADNYGYTF

D gene: TRBD2
J gene: TRBJ2-3
CDR3 length: 17
V gene: TRBV24-1
CDR3 protein: CATSDSRAGGPTDTQYF

D gene: .
J gene: TRBJ2-5
CDR3 length: 14
V gene: TRBV5-1
CDR3 protein: CASSLGWDQETQYF

D gene: TRBD1
J gene: TRBJ1-6
CDR3 length: 16
V gene: TRBV12-3/TRBV12-4
CDR3 protein: CASSLLMGQGNSPLHF

D gene: TRBD2
J gene: TRBJ2-1
CDR3 length: 16
V gene: TRBV5-6
CDR3 protein: CASSLYGTSGLWEQFF

D gene: .
J gene: TRBJ2-7
CDR3 length: 14
V gene: TRBV27
CDR3 protein: CASTPHEGFYEQYF

D gene: .
J gene: TRBJ1-1
CDR3 length: 13
V gene: TRBV12-3/TRBV12-4
CDR3 protein: CASRIRRNTEAFF

D gene: TRBD2
J gene: TRBJ2-1
CDR3 length: 15
V gene: TRBV7-9
CDR3 protein: CASSYTSGGDNEQFF

D gene: .
J gene: TRBJ2-7
CDR3 length: 15
V gene: TRBV9
CDR3 protein: CASSVGGYGVDEQYF

D gene: TRBD1
J gene: TRBJ1-2
CDR3 length: 13
V gene: TRBV29-1
CDR3 protein: CSADRGSLYGYTF

D gene: .
J gene: TRBJ2-1
CDR3 length: 14
V gene: TRBV2
CDR3 protein: CASTGNELFNEQFF

D gene: .
J gene: TRBJ2-1
CDR3 length: 15
V gene: TRBV24-1
CDR3 protein: CATSDWKAGGNEQFF

D gene: TRBD2
J gene: TRBJ2-7
CDR3 length: 20
V gene: TRBV29-1
CDR3 protein: CSVEWRQATPLLAGAYGQYF

D gene: .
J gene: TRBJ1-6
CDR3 length: 15
V gene: TRBV27
CDR3 protein: CASTSRGAFNSPLHF

D gene: TRBD1
J gene: TRBJ1-1
CDR3 length: 15
V gene: TRBV9
CDR3 protein: CASSVAGQWNTEAFF

D gene: .
J gene: TRBJ2-1
CDR3 length: 15
V gene: TRBV20-1
CDR3 protein: CSARDVGGHYNEQFF

D gene: TRBD2
J gene: TRBJ2-2
CDR3 length: 13
V gene: TRBV5-4
CDR3 protein: CASSFGLDRELFF

D gene: .
J gene: TRBJ2-2
CDR3 length: 17
V gene: TRBV4-3
CDR3 protein: CASSHDPGPSSTGELFF

D gene: TRBD1
J gene: TRBJ2-1
CDR3 length: 19
V gene: TRBV24-1
CDR3 protein: CATISPSGQGCDSYNEQFF

D gene: .
J gene: TRBJ2-5
CDR3 length: 14
V gene: TRBV5-1
CDR3 protein: CASSERGTGGTQYF

D gene: .
J gene: TRBJ2-2
CDR3 length: 12
V gene: TRBV5-1
CDR3 protein: CASYRVPGELFF

D gene: TRBD2
J gene: TRBJ2-7
CDR3 length: 13
V gene: TRBV7-9
CDR3 protein: CASSESSGNKQYF

D gene: .
J gene: TRBJ2-2
CDR3 length: 18
V gene: TRBV4-3
CDR3 protein: CASSQDRAGGSNTGELFF

D gene: .
J gene: TRBJ2-3
CDR3 length: 12
V gene: TRBV7-2
CDR3 protein: CASSLNRDTQYF

D gene: .
J gene: TRBJ2-1
CDR3 length: 13
V gene: TRBV24-1
CDR3 protein: CATRRTMIEEQFF

D gene: TRBD1
J gene: TRBJ2-3
CDR3 length: 16
V gene: TRBV7-2
CDR3 protein: CASSPQGDPSTDTQYF

D gene: TRBD2
J gene: TRBJ2-3
CDR3 length: 15
V gene: TRBV7-6
CDR3 protein: CASSLGTSPTDTQYF

D gene: TRBD1
J gene: TRBJ2-3
CDR3 length: 16
V gene: TRBV20-1
CDR3 protein: CSASPRQGAITDTQYF

D gene: TRBD1
J gene: TRBJ2-7
CDR3 length: 15
V gene: TRBV20-1
CDR3 protein: CSAQTSGQGLYEQYF

D gene: TRBD2
J gene: TRBJ2-1
CDR3 length: 14
V gene: TRBV5-6
CDR3 protein: CASSFLREDNEQFF

D gene: TRBD1
J gene: TRBJ2-7
CDR3 length: 14
V gene: TRBV12-3/TRBV12-4
CDR3 protein: CASSDRDSTYEQYF

D gene: TRBD2
J gene: TRBJ2-1
CDR3 length: 13
V gene: TRBV24-1
CDR3 protein: CATSSGSSNEQFF

D gene: .
J gene: TRBJ2-2
CDR3 length: 14
V gene: TRBV13
CDR3 protein: CASSLKPGYGELFF

D gene: .
J gene: TRBJ1-6
CDR3 length: 14
V gene: TRBV7-2
CDR3 protein: CASNRGQMESPLHF

D gene: TRBD2
J gene: TRBJ2-1
CDR3 length: 15
V gene: TRBV11-2
CDR3 protein: CASSLAASGWNEQFF

D gene: TRBD1
J gene: TRBJ1-2
CDR3 length: 13
V gene: TRBV7-9
CDR3 protein: CASSLGGTAGYTF

D gene: .
J gene: TRBJ2-5
CDR3 length: 14
V gene: TRBV7-9
CDR3 protein: CASSSAGVGETQYF

D gene: TRBD2
J gene: TRBJ2-3
CDR3 length: 17
V gene: TRBV18
CDR3 protein: CASSPIPTSGSTDTQYF